The present T cell receptor (beta chain) was sequenced within a study of regulatory T cells in long-lasting Graves disease. For TCR beta, libraries came from iRepertoire HTBI primers and Arm-PCR of CDR3 regions. TCRdb reanalysed the multiplex PCR reads using MiXCR and keeps one entry per CDR3 protein. The table has 390,000 or so distinct CDR3 sequences, approximately 10% seen once. This CDR3 region has 16 residues. Per germline, CDR1 DFQATT and CDR2 SNEGSKA (reference sequence). V was cut by 2 bases and J by 8 bases, with 21 bases left in between. This clonotype was observed many times. The sample's time point: newly diagnosed GD, antithyroid drugs for less than 3 months. The TCR library was made from RNA extracted from PBMCs. Doctors identified Graves' disease using the American Thyroid Association guidelines. These same records also appear under a second study, on T cells in Graves' hyperthyroidism and ophthalmopathy. That investigation notes: Newly diagnosed patients aged 18 to 65 had hyperthyroidism of under 2 months' duration. In validation, the model predicted ophthalmopathy. These predictions came a median around 5.9 months before onset.

This TCR came from a woman aged 18-29 years with Graves disease. Sequences were derived from peripheral blood mononuclear cells (PBMCs), sampled at new diagnosis, from a patient treated with antithyroid drugs. This chain joins TRBV20-1 and TRBJ2-2; D is possibly TRBD1 or TRBD2 (6 bases each). The CDR3 region is CSARLTPGAKRGELFF. CDR3 coding DNA: TGCAGTGCTAGACTTACTCCGGGGGCAAAAAGGGGGGAGCTGTTTTTT.